The T cell receptor (beta chain) described here comes from a study of shared clonotypes between healthy human individuals. The germline V gene has CDR1 SGHDT and CDR2 YYEEEE. This CDR3 is built from 13 residues. V gave up 3 bases and J gave up 5 bases; unmatched junction bases: 3. The authors loaded roughly 200 ng DNA, 28,000 or so T cell genomes, into sorted-subset replicate PCRs. Method: immunoSEQ multiplex PCR; TCRdb's copy keeps in-frame clones and lacks some. The sample lists about 2.4 million clones, 93% seen once, with 0.36% in the top ten. Healthy adults negative for HIV, lacking recent acute infections or vaccinations, served as donors.

The receptor was isolated from a young man in good health. Some clones in this sample may be carry-over from other donors' samples. Sequencing was carried out using naive CD4+ T cells from PBMCs. This sample's subset: CD45RA+ positively selected. The chain couples TRBV5-6 to TRBJ2-3, with 7 bases aligning to TRBD1. The CDR3 DNA reads TGTGCCAGCAGCTACAACAGGGGAGATACGCAGTATTTT. Residues: CASSYNRGDTQYF.